The 17 T cell receptor beta chains given below trace back to one sample, sequenced in a study of OX40 agonist ivuxolimab in advanced cancers. Measured with immunoSEQ multiplex PCR; TCRdb has only the in-frame clones, and not every one. Of around 47,000 clones in the sample, approximately 80% were seen once. The source material was CD4+ or CD8+ T cells sorted from blood, sampled in a trial of the OX40 agonist ivuxolimab. The receptors here all came from an adult with an advanced solid tumor such as melanoma, head and neck, liver or kidney cancer.

The V gene is TRBV10-2, the J gene TRBJ2-2, with D unresolved. The V gene's germline CDR1 is WSHSY and CDR2 SAAADI. The CDR3 consists of 13 residues. V dropped 3 bases and J dropped 2 bases, with 4 bases sitting between them. The CDR3 DNA reads TGCGCCAGCAGTGACTTAAACACCGGGGAGCTGTTTTTT. Protein: CASSDLNTGELFF.

Judged by abundance, this clone is medium-sized. The chain joins TRBV11-3 to TRBJ2-3; TRBD2 agrees at 8 bases. Germline loops: CDR1 SGHNT, CDR2 YENEEA. V lost 6 bases, J lost 3 bases, and 11 bases stayed unmatched. There are 16 residues in the CDR3. The CDR3 protein is CASSSPTAGETDTQYF. In nucleotides, the CDR3 is TGTGCCAGCAGTTCCCCCACAGCGGGAGAAACAGATACGCAGTATTTT.

The chain couples TRBV7-3 to TRBJ2-2; tentatively, D is TRBD1 or TRBD2 (6 bases each). The germline V gene encodes CDR1 SGHTA and CDR2 FQGTGA. The CDR3 runs to 17 residues. Between the trimmed V and J ends, which lost 0 bases and 2 bases, there was a span of 13 bases. The CDR3 sequence is CASSLTAGTLNTGELFF. CDR3 DNA sequence: TGTGCCAGCAGCTTAACCGCGGGGACACTTAACACCGGGGAGCTGTTTTTT.

The table lists this clone with a few counts. The chain joins TRBV11-3 to TRBJ1-1; 8 positions match TRBD1. Losses at the gene ends were 6 bases for V and 8 bases for J; bases not matched to a gene: 5. In germline, CDR1 is SGHNT, CDR2 YENEEA. The CDR3 is 12 amino acids. CDR3 loop: CASRTDREEAFF. In nucleotides, the CDR3 is TGTGCCAGCAGAACGGACAGGGAGGAAGCTTTCTTT.

This clone was seen a single time. The V call is TRBV27, the J call TRBJ2-3; 9 nucleotides align to TRBD2. V was clipped by 6 bases and J by 7 bases; unmatched bases: 8. This CDR3 region has 14 residues. The germline V gene encodes CDR1 MNHEY and CDR2 SMNVEV (reference sequence). The CDR3 DNA is TGTGCCAGCAGCTTTAGCGGGAGAGGAAATACGCAGTATTTT. It encodes CASSFSGRGNTQYF.

This clone is categorized as medium-sized. V usage is TRBV5-5 and J usage is TRBJ2-7, with no clear D. CDR1 is SGHKS and CDR2 is YYEKEE in the germline V gene (reference sequence). V was cut by 4 bases and J by 2 bases, with 13 bases left in between. This CDR3 has 14 residues. Here the CDR3 DNA reads TGTGCCAGCAGCACAGATCCTCCCCCCTACGAGCAGTACTTC. It codes for CASSTDPPPYEQYF.

The rearrangement joins TRBV7-9 to TRBJ2-2; 7 nucleotides line up with TRBD1. CDR1 and CDR2 (germline): SEHNR, FQNEAQ (reference sequence). The CDR3 consists of 17 residues. V shed 4 bases and J 3 bases; nucleotides not matched to a gene: 11. This chain's CDR3 is CASSSLIEGADTGELFF. CDR3 in DNA: TGTGCCAGCAGCTCCCTGATTGAGGGGGCAGACACCGGGGAGCTGTTTTTT.

V and J are TRBV19 and TRBJ1-5; TRBD1 agrees at 7 bases. Per the germline V gene, CDR1 is LNHDA and CDR2 is SQIVND (reference sequence). Trimming took 9 bases from V and 0 from J; bases not matched to a gene: 17. CDR3 length: 18 residues. CDR3: CASKDGTVKLYSNQPQHF. CDR3 coding DNA: TGTGCCAGCAAAGACGGGACAGTAAAGTTGTATAGCAATCAGCCCCAGCATTTT.

The gene calls are TRBV7-6 and TRBJ2-7, with D unresolved. The CDR3 sequence is 15 residues long. CDR1 is SGHVS, CDR2 FNYEAQ, per germline. The V end lost 1 base, the J end lost 4 bases, and 14 bases lay between the germline ends. CDR3 amino acids: CASSLGPGRPYEQYF. Written as DNA, the CDR3 is TGTGCCAGCAGCTTAGGCCCCGGACGCCCATACGAGCAGTACTTC.

This clone has just a few counts. The V call is TRBV19, the J call TRBJ2-7; no clear D. The CDR3 has 15 amino acids. V was shortened by 0 bases and J by 2 bases, with 11 bases between the two germline ends. In germline, CDR1 is LNHDA, CDR2 SQIVND (reference sequence). The CDR3 loop reads CASSIDHDRTYEQYF. In DNA, the CDR3 is TGTGCCAGTAGTATAGATCACGACCGCACCTACGAGCAGTACTTC.

The chain links TRBV11-2 to TRBJ2-2; D tentatively reads TRBD1 or TRBD2 (5 bases each). Trimming shortened V by 6 bases and J by 4 bases, and 15 bases separated the two germline ends. Germline-derived CDR1 and CDR2 are SGHAT and FQNNGV. CDR3 size: 15 residues. As DNA, the CDR3 is TGTGCCAGCAGTTCCGGGACCGACGCCACCGGGGAGCTGTTTTTT. Amino acid sequence: CASSSGTDATGELFF.

The V and J genes are TRBV9 and TRBJ1-2; 10 nucleotides agree with TRBD1. V lost 3 bases and J lost 6; bases outside the gene matches: 2. The V gene's germline CDR1 is SGDLS and CDR2 YYNGEE. The CDR3 is 13 residues long. In DNA form, the CDR3 reads TGTGCCAGCAGCGAGGGGACAGGGGATGGCTACACCTTC. This codes for CASSEGTGDGYTF.

The gene calls are TRBV11-3 and TRBJ2-3, with TRBD2 matching 7 bases. V shed 4 bases, J shed 4 bases, and the junction held 2 bases outside the gene matches. CDR3 length equals 13 residues. Germline V gene sequence: CDR1 SGHNT, CDR2 YENEEA. CDR3 nucleotides: TGTGCCAGCAGCTACCGGGGGGCAGATACGCAGTATTTT. It codes for CASSYRGADTQYF.

The chain uses TRBV6-6 and TRBJ2-7, with 7 nucleotides matching TRBD1. The CDR3 runs 13 residues. V was pared by 6 bases and J by 2 bases, with 4 bases of the junction left unmatched. Looked up from germline, CDR1 is MNHNY and CDR2 is SVGAGI (reference sequence). The CDR3 DNA reads as TGTGCCAGCAGCCACAGGGGAGCCTACGAGCAGTACTTC. Translated, it gives CASSHRGAYEQYF.

The chain's CDR3 is CASSAPGQGADTQYF. The CDR3 DNA reads as TGTGCCAGCAGCGCCCCGGGACAGGGAGCAGATACGCAGTATTTT. This chain joins TRBV9 and TRBJ2-3, with 9 bases fitting TRBD1. The V gene's germline CDR1 is SGDLS and CDR2 YYNGEE. Losses at the gene ends were 3 bases for V and 4 bases for J; bases not matched to a gene: 6. The CDR3 length is 15 residues.

J is TRBJ2-3 and V is TRBV11-2, with D perhaps TRBD1 (6 bases). Deletions cut 0 bases from V and 2 bases from J, with 15 bases between. The CDR3 totals 17 residues. The germline CDR1 and CDR2 sequences are SGHAT and FQNNGV. The CDR3 is CASSLENGGQNTDTQYF. Written as DNA, the CDR3 is TGTGCCAGCAGCTTAGAGAACGGAGGACAGAACACAGATACGCAGTATTTT.

This clone was seen once. The V gene is TRBV19, the J gene TRBJ1-1; D is perhaps TRBD1 (6 bases). Germline lookup yields CDR1 LNHDA and CDR2 SQIVND (reference sequence). V shed 2 bases and J shed 5 bases, with 9 bases lying between them. The CDR3 has 13 amino acids. CDR3 DNA sequence: TGTGCCAGTAGTATAACTAGGGGGACTGAAGCTTTCTTT. As protein: CASSITRGTEAFF.